The 7 T cell receptor beta chains below come from one sample, sequenced in a study of shared clonotypes between healthy human individuals. Generated by immunoSEQ multiplex PCR, the TCRdb table keeps only in-frame clones and is missing some. This repertoire shows around 600,000 clones, about 95% found once; its top ten account for approximately 0.11%. CD45RO negativity and positive selection for CCR7 defined naive CD8 cells, a population that excluded terminally differentiated effector memory CD45RA+ cells. The sample comprised naive CD8+ T cells sorted from blood. The receptors here all came from a woman aged 25 to 39 in good health.

The rearrangement joins TRBV19 to TRBJ2-5; a possible D gene is TRBD2 (6 bases). V gave up 6 bases and J gave up 3 bases, with 14 bases separating them. This CDR3 is 14 amino acids long. Germline CDR1 is LNHDA and CDR2 is SQIVND (reference sequence). CDR3 sequence: CASRLWGGEETQYF. The CDR3 DNA sequence: TGTGCCAGTAGACTATGGGGCGGGGAAGAGACCCAGTACTTC.

The rearrangement links TRBV27 to TRBJ2-5, with D unclear. The tail of the sequence fits TRBJ2-7 better, so the J call may be wrong. CDR1 and CDR2 from the germline V gene are MNHEY and SMNVEV (reference sequence). The CDR3 length is 15 residues. CDR3 protein: CASSQGSPSGYEQYF. As DNA, the CDR3 is TGTGCCAGCAGCCAAGGGTCGCCGTCAGGATACGAGCAGTACTTC.

J is TRBJ2-4 and V is TRBV27; 7 nucleotides match TRBD2. Per germline, CDR1 MNHEY and CDR2 SMNVEV (reference sequence). The CDR3 covers 15 residues. V was clipped by 0 bases and J by 6 bases; unmatched bases: 5. CDR3 sequence: CASSLSLAGLNIQYF. The CDR3 DNA is TGTGCCAGCAGTTTATCTTTAGCGGGCCTAAACATTCAGTACTTC.

The chain joins TRBV20-1 to TRBJ2-1, with 7 bases lining up with TRBD1. This CDR3 comprises 11 residues. With 3 bases clipped from V and 16 bases from J, the junction kept 9 bases outside the gene matches. CDR1 is DFQATT, CDR2 SNEGSKA, per germline (reference sequence). This CDR3 reads CSASRGLEVFF. The CDR3 coding sequence is TGCAGTGCTAGTAGGGGGCTGGAAGTTTTCTTC.

This clone was detected a few times. J is TRBJ1-1 and V is TRBV9, with 7 bases lining up with TRBD1. CDR1 is SGDLS, CDR2 YYNGEE, per germline. The junction had 9 bases not matched to a gene; V was cut back by 4 bases and J by 6 bases. The CDR3 consists of 14 residues. The CDR3 sequence is CASSPFSGTAEAFF. CDR3 nucleotides: TGTGCCAGCAGCCCCTTCTCCGGGACAGCTGAAGCTTTCTTT.

CDR3 protein: CASSLVNLYNEQFF. The CDR3 coding sequence is TGTGCCAGCAGCTTAGTGAATCTATACAATGAGCAGTTCTTC. This chain links TRBV7-9 with TRBJ2-1; D gene uncertain. V was pared by 1 base and J by 4 bases, with 8 bases between. Germline V gives CDR1 SEHNR, CDR2 FQNEAQ (reference sequence). This CDR3 has 14 residues.

The chain couples TRBV7-9 to TRBJ2-7, with D possibly being TRBD2 (6 bases). CDR1 is SEHNR, CDR2 FQNEAQ, per germline (reference sequence). The ends were cut back, 8 bases at V and 2 bases at J, with 13 bases in the middle. CDR3 length equals 13 residues. The CDR3, as DNA: TGTGCCAGCGGAGGGGCAGGGACCTACGAGCAGTACTTC. As protein: CASGGAGTYEQYF.